The 28 T cell receptor beta chains presented below share a single source sample, sequenced in a study of technical replicates of blood from several donors. TCRdb's table, derived via immunoSEQ multiplex PCR, lists solely in-frame clones and lacks some. This sample has 70,000 to 95,000 clones, with 80% to 95% found just once. Material: T cells isolated from PBMCs. Receptors originate from a human donor in good health. Some clones in this sample may be carry-over from other donors' samples.

The rearrangement links TRBV7-2 to TRBJ2-3, with TRBD2 identical over 14 bases. J lost 4 bases, V lost 6 bases, and 6 bases had no gene match. Germline CDR1 reads SGHTA; CDR2 reads FQGNSA. This CDR3 region has 16 residues. The CDR3 DNA is TGTGCCAGCAGGCCACAGGGACTAGCGGGAGCAGATACGCAGTATTTT. This translates into CASRPQGLAGADTQYF.

The sample holds one count of this clone. This chain connects TRBV11-2 to TRBJ2-7, with 14 bases aligning to TRBD2. The length of the CDR3 is 15 residues. Germline loops: CDR1 SGHAT, CDR2 FQNNGV. With 6 bases clipped from V and 3 bases from J, the junction kept 4 bases outside the gene matches. CDR3 bases: TGTGCCAGCAGTTTGACTAGCGGGAGGGTCTACGAGCAGTACTTC. Translated, it gives CASSLTSGRVYEQYF.

V is TRBV27 and J is TRBJ1-1; 7 nucleotides agree with TRBD1. CDR3 length: 14 residues. Germline lookup yields CDR1 MNHEY and CDR2 SMNVEV (reference sequence). After removal of 2 bases from V and 1 base from J, the junction contained 1 base not matched to a gene. DNA of the CDR3: TGTGCCAGCAGTTTACGGGACAGGAACACTGAAGCTTTCTTT. Translated, it gives CASSLRDRNTEAFF.

The V call is TRBV29-1, the J call TRBJ2-5; D remains unclear. CDR1 is SQVTM and CDR2 is ANQGSEA in the germline V gene. This CDR3 contains 11 residues. V was pared by 0 bases and J by 7 bases, with 6 bases between. CDR3 loop: CSVEDDWTQYF. The CDR3, as DNA: TGCAGCGTTGAAGATGACTGGACCCAGTACTTC.

J is TRBJ2-2 and V is TRBV7-2; 7 bases match TRBD2. The CDR3 covers 15 residues. Looked up from germline, CDR1 is SGHTA and CDR2 is FQGNSA. J lost 7 bases, V lost 4 bases, and 9 bases had no gene match. The CDR3 region is CASSSAGTTVGELFF. The CDR3 nucleotides read TGTGCCAGCAGCTCGGCCGGGACTACCGTCGGGGAGCTGTTTTTT.

The genes are TRBV7-9 and TRBJ2-1; tentatively, D is TRBD2 (6 bases). CDR1 and CDR2 (germline): SEHNR, FQNEAQ (reference sequence). With 7 bases removed from V and 0 bases from J, the gap between germline ends came to 13 bases. The CDR3 has 15 amino acids. The DNA for the CDR3 is TGTGCCAGCATAGCGGCGTCCAGCTCCTACAATGAGCAGTTCTTC. It yields the protein CASIAASSSYNEQFF.

This chain joins TRBV28 and TRBJ1-5; D might be TRBD1 (6 bases). CDR3 length: 13 amino acids. The V gene's germline CDR1 is MDHEN and CDR2 SYDVKM. V lost 4 bases, J lost 4 bases, and 8 bases lay in between. The CDR3 DNA reads TGTGCCAGCAGTTCAGGGGTAAATCAGCCCCAGCATTTT. Residues: CASSSGVNQPQHF.

The gene calls are TRBV27 and TRBJ2-1, with TRBD2 matching 7 bases. The J segment lost 4 bases and the V segment lost 5 bases, leaving 11 bases of the junction unmatched. The CDR3 is 16 residues long. Germline V gene data show CDR1 as MNHEY and CDR2 as SMNVEV (reference sequence). The chain's CDR3 is CASSPNEGLPYNEQFF. DNA of the CDR3: TGTGCCAGCAGTCCCAATGAGGGACTACCTTACAATGAGCAGTTCTTC.

V is TRBV7-2 and J is TRBJ1-3, with D maybe TRBD1 (5 bases). This CDR3 is built from 15 residues. The V end lost 5 bases, the J end lost 4 bases, and 15 bases lay between the germline ends. Germline V gene sequence: CDR1 SGHTA, CDR2 FQGNSA. The CDR3 nucleotides are TGTGCCAGCAGCCCGACCCCAGGGTCCGGAAACACCATATATTTT. This encodes CASSPTPGSGNTIYF.

The CDR3 loop is CSARLQGGQYF. CDR3 nucleotides: TGCAGTGCTAGGCTCCAGGGTGGCCAGTACTTC. The chain employs TRBV20-1 and TRBJ2-5, with D possibly TRBD1 on 5 matching bases. Trimming pared 3 bases from V and 10 bases from J, leaving 12 bases between. Germline values: CDR1 DFQATT, CDR2 SNEGSKA (reference sequence). This CDR3 is 11 amino acids long.

CDR3 sequence: CASTLSGSRGDTQYF. DNA of the CDR3: TGTGCCAGCACCCTTAGCGGGAGCCGAGGAGATACGCAGTATTTT. The J gene is TRBJ2-3, the V gene TRBV27; TRBD2 aligns across 9 bases. Trimming removed 7 bases from V and 5 bases from J; junction bases left unmatched: 10. The CDR3 sequence is 15 residues long. In germline, CDR1 is MNHEY, CDR2 SMNVEV (reference sequence).

The chain is built from TRBV9 and TRBJ2-7; 8 bases are shared with TRBD2. Trimming cost V 0 bases and J 9 bases; bases outside gene matches: 11. CDR1 and CDR2 from the germline V gene are SGDLS and YYNGEE. The CDR3 totals 15 residues. In DNA form, the CDR3 reads TGTGCCAGCAGCGTAGTAGCTACGGGAGGGCCCCCGCAGTACTTC. Amino acids: CASSVVATGGPPQYF.

This chain uses TRBV6-6 with TRBJ2-2; possibly TRBD1 for D (6 bases). Trimming took 1 base from V and 7 from J, leaving 7 bases between them. Germline assignment: CDR1 MNHNY and CDR2 SVGAGI (reference sequence). The length of the CDR3 is 13 residues. For the CDR3, the DNA is TGTGCCAGCAGTTACTGGGGGCTCGGGGAGCTGTTTTTT. Translated, it gives CASSYWGLGELFF.

The rearrangement joins TRBV28 to TRBJ2-7; D is perhaps TRBD2 (7 bases). V lost 6 bases to trimming and J lost 4 bases, with 19 bases between them. The germline V gene encodes CDR1 MDHEN and CDR2 SYDVKM. The CDR3 extends over 15 amino acids. Here the CDR3 DNA reads TGTGCCAGCAGCCCCCTTGAGGGGGGGCGATACGAGCAGTACTTC. It translates to CASSPLEGGRYEQYF.

The chain carries TRBV4-1 and TRBJ1-6; 7 bases align to TRBD1. Germline assignment: CDR1 MGHRA and CDR2 YSYEKL. The CDR3 loop spans 16 amino acids. V shed 0 bases, J shed 10 bases, and the junction held 9 bases outside the gene matches. CDR3 in amino acids: CASSQEGLRQGSPLHF. CDR3 DNA: TGCGCCAGCAGCCAAGAAGGGTTGAGACAGGGATCACCCCTCCACTTT.

The chain has TRBV25-1 and TRBJ2-1; 11 bases agree with TRBD2. The germline V gene encodes CDR1 MGHDK and CDR2 SYGVNS. Germline trimming cut 1 base from V and 12 bases from J; bases unmatched to any gene: 8. There are 15 residues in the CDR3. DNA of the CDR3: TGTGCCAGCAGTGAATTAGCGGGAGGGCCTGGAGGGCAGTTCTTC. Its protein is CASSELAGGPGGQFF.

The V and J genes are TRBV19 and TRBJ2-3, with 8 bases aligning to TRBD1. With 4 bases clipped from V and 1 base from J, the junction kept 4 bases outside the gene matches. This CDR3 region has 15 residues. Looked up from germline, CDR1 is LNHDA and CDR2 is SQIVND (reference sequence). DNA of the CDR3: TGTGCCAGTAGTAGTCTGGGACAGGGCACAGATACGCAGTATTTT. Protein product: CASSSLGQGTDTQYF.

V is TRBV2 and J is TRBJ2-2; tentative D call: TRBD1 (6 bases). The germline V gene has CDR1 SNHLY and CDR2 FYNNEI. CDR3 length equals 14 residues. Trimming removed 10 bases from V and 6 bases from J, with 18 bases in between. The CDR3 DNA sequence: TGTGCCATCACCCGGCCAGGGGCGGCCGGGGAGCTGTTTTTT. Its protein product is CAITRPGAAGELFF.

This clone was observed once. V gene TRBV7-9 combines with J gene TRBJ1-2, with TRBD1 as a possible D gene (6 bases). V was clipped by 10 bases and J by 8 bases, with 23 bases between them. The CDR3 covers 14 residues. Germline values: CDR1 SEHNR, CDR2 FQNEAQ (reference sequence). CDR3 loop: CAIKPTGTPPGYTF. In DNA, the CDR3 is TGTGCCATCAAACCCACAGGGACACCCCCAGGCTACACCTTC.

In DNA, the CDR3 is TGTGCCTGGAGTGAAACTAGCGGGAGCGAGCAGTACTTC. Its translation: CAWSETSGSEQYF. The V and J genes are TRBV30 and TRBJ2-7, with TRBD2 matching 11 bases. The CDR3 has 13 amino acids. The trim removed 1 base at V and 6 bases at J, leaving 2 bases unmatched. In germline, CDR1 is GTSNPN, CDR2 SVGIG (reference sequence).

This clone was found once. The genes are TRBV6-1 and TRBJ2-7; D is unresolved. The germline gives CDR1 MNHNS, CDR2 SASEGT. The V end lost 2 bases, the J end lost 0 bases, and 8 bases lay between the germline ends. The CDR3 runs to 14 residues. CDR3 sequence reads: CASSEMATSYEQYF. As DNA, the CDR3 is TGTGCCAGCAGTGAAATGGCCACCTCCTACGAGCAGTACTTC.

DNA for the CDR3: TGCGCCAGCAGCCTACCGGGACAGGGAAAGGACAATGAGCAGTTCTTC. Translating gives CASSLPGQGKDNEQFF. The chain carries TRBV5-1 and TRBJ2-1, with 9 positions matching TRBD1. CDR1 is SGHRS, CDR2 YFSETQ, per germline. V shed 4 bases and J 5 bases; nucleotides not matched to a gene: 10. This CDR3 comprises 16 residues.

The chain employs TRBV2 and TRBJ2-1, with TRBD2 matching 9 bases. Germline values: CDR1 SNHLY, CDR2 FYNNEI. The CDR3 sequence is 16 residues long. The junction had 7 bases not matched to a gene; V was cut back by 6 bases and J by 1 base. The CDR3 region has the DNA TGTGCCAGCAGGCCGACTAGCGGCTATTCCTACAATGAGCAGTTCTTC. Its translation: CASRPTSGYSYNEQFF.

The V call is TRBV28, the J call TRBJ1-4; 9 bases match TRBD1. Germline CDR1 is MDHEN and CDR2 is SYDVKM. Trimming removed 5 bases from V and 8 bases from J; junction bases left unmatched: 12. The CDR3 consists of 16 residues. CDR3 sequence: CASSPTSGQGREKLFF. The CDR3 DNA reads as TGTGCCAGCAGTCCGACCTCCGGACAGGGGCGGGAAAAACTGTTTTTT.

J is TRBJ2-7 and V is TRBV5-1; tentatively, D is TRBD2 (5 bases). There are 15 residues in the CDR3. Trimming left V 3 bases short and J 2 bases short, with 15 bases between. Germline CDR1 reads SGHRS; CDR2 reads YFSETQ. The CDR3 DNA follows: TGCGCCAGCAGCTCGTTCTATGGGGAGACCTACGAGCAGTACTTC. It yields the protein CASSSFYGETYEQYF.

This chain links TRBV18 with TRBJ1-3, with unresolved D. This CDR3 is built from 15 residues. Germline V gives CDR1 KGHSH, CDR2 LQKENI. Trimming stripped 3 bases from V and 0 bases from J, with 9 bases between. CDR3 loop: CASSPEGYSGNTIYF. CDR3 nucleotides: TGTGCCAGCTCACCGGAGGGATACTCTGGAAACACCATATATTTT. Together with reference TRBV18 and TRBJ1-3, the CDR3 gives the full variable domain: NAGVMQNPRHLVRRRGQEARLRCSPMKGHSHVYWYRQLPEEGLKFMVYLQKENIIDESGMPKERFSAEFPKEGPSILRIQQVVRGDSAAYFCASSPEGYSGNTIYFGEGSWLTVV.

The chain is built from TRBV7-9 and TRBJ1-3, with 7 bases aligning to TRBD1. Germline values: CDR1 SEHNR, CDR2 FQNEAQ (reference sequence). The CDR3 runs 15 residues. Germline trimming cut 6 bases from V and 0 bases from J; bases unmatched to any gene: 5. The CDR3 sequence is CASSSGQFSGNTIYF. The CDR3 DNA is TGTGCCAGCAGTTCGGGACAGTTCTCTGGAAACACCATATATTTT. Complete variable domain (other parts from reference TRBV7-9 and TRBJ1-3): DTGVSQNPRHKITKRGQNVTFRCDPISEHNRLYWYRQTLGQGPEFLTYFQNEAQLEKSRLLSDRFSAERPKGSFSTLEIQRTEQGDSAMYLCASSSGQFSGNTIYFGEGSWLTVV.

J is TRBJ1-1 and V is TRBV7-2; D might be TRBD1 (6 bases). Germline CDR1 and CDR2: SGHTA and FQGNSA. V lost 6 bases, J lost 3 bases, and 14 bases lay in between. The CDR3 has 14 amino acids. The CDR3: CASSPGVAHTEAFF. CDR3 nucleotides: TGTGCCAGCAGTCCAGGGGTGGCCCACACTGAAGCTTTCTTT.